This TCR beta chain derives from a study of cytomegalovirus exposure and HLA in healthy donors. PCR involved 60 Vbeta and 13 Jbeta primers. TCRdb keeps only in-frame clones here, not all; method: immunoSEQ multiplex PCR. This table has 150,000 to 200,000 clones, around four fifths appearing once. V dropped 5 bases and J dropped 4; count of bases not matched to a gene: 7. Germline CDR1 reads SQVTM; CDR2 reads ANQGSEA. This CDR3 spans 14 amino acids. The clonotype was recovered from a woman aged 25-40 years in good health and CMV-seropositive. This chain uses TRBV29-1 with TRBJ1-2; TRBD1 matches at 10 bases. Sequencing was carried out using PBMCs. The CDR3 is CSVLTGTGVYGYTF. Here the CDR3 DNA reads TGCAGCGTTCTTACCGGGACAGGGGTCTATGGCTACACCTTC.